This TCR beta chain was identified in a study of shared clonotypes between healthy human individuals. General study points: Naive subsets usually exceeded memory subsets in estimated richness.

On this clone itself: The antigen is not known.

Several immunoSEQ 96-well plates shared each subset's DNA, each plate a replicate. Sorted-subset replicate PCR reactions were performed with around 210 ng DNA, corresponding to tens of thousands of T cell genomes. Sequenced by immunoSEQ multiplex PCR; TCRdb stores in-frame clones only, minus some. The sample lists 780,000 or so clones, roughly 72% occurring once. This clonotype originated in a woman in her 30s in good health. Sequenced material: memory CD4+ T cells sorted from blood. Subset denoted: CD45RA-negative fraction.

The CDR3 nucleotides read TGTGCCAGCAGTTTGGAGTGGAATGAGCAGTTCTTC. This translates into CASSLEWNEQFF. This rearrangement joins TRBV2 to TRBJ2-1; D uncertain. CDR1 and CDR2 from the germline V gene are SNHLY and FYNNEI. This CDR3 is 12 amino acids long. V lost 5 bases and J 7 bases, leaving 9 bases between the germline ends.